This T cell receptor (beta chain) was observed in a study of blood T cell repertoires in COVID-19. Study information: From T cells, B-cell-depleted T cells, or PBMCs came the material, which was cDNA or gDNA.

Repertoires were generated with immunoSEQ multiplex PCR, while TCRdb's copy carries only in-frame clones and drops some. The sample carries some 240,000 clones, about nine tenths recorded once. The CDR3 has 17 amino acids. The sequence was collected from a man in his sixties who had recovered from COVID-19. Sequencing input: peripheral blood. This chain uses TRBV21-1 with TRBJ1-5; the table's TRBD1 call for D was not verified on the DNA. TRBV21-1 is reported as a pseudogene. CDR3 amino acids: CASSFYRGFSGNQPQHF. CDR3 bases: TGTGCCAGCAGCTTTTACAGGGGCTTCAGCGGCAATCAGCCCCAGCATTTT.